These T cell receptor beta chains were read from a single sample in a study of vaccination effects on CD4 cells after COVID-19. Only in-frame clones appear in the TCRdb table, and some are missing; sequencing was by immunoSEQ multiplex PCR. In the table there are around 25,000 clones, 65% to 75% of which are singletons. These receptors lack a known antigen. The specimen was CD4+ T cells from PBMCs cultured with SARS-CoV-2 spike peptides, collected before COVID-19 vaccination. These receptors all stem from a human donor who received a COVID-19 vaccine. Each CDR3 is given without its conserved first and last residue. Clone size appears in some rows only: once, few, many, or a class for an expanded clone.

v_call: TRBV3-1/TRBV3-2
j_call: TRBJ2-3
clone_size: few
cdr3_aa: ASSQDSVGTDTQY

v_call: TRBV11-2
j_call: TRBJ2-7
clone_size: -
cdr3_aa: ASSFEPYEQY

v_call: TRBV7-2
j_call: TRBJ2-3
clone_size: once
cdr3_aa: ASSWLQGTDTQY

v_call: TRBV27
j_call: TRBJ2-2
clone_size: few
cdr3_aa: ASSFWTGELF

v_call: TRBV7-9
j_call: TRBJ2-3
clone_size: -
cdr3_aa: ASSSIQGGTDTQY

v_call: TRBV11-2
j_call: TRBJ2-7
clone_size: -
cdr3_aa: ASSMGNSEQY

v_call: TRBV10-1
j_call: TRBJ1-5
clone_size: -
cdr3_aa: ASSKTEYSNQPQH

v_call: TRBV30
j_call: TRBJ1-1
clone_size: -
cdr3_aa: AWSGDFNTEAF

v_call: TRBV7-9
j_call: TRBJ1-2
clone_size: -
cdr3_aa: ASSLAQGERDYGYT

v_call: TRBV6-5
j_call: TRBJ2-2
clone_size: -
cdr3_aa: ASSYGGGNTGELF

v_call: TRBV11-2
j_call: TRBJ1-1
clone_size: medium-sized
cdr3_aa: ASSPGDRYGPEAF

v_call: TRBV11-3
j_call: TRBJ2-7
clone_size: -
cdr3_aa: ASSLGSYEQY

v_call: TRBV5-1
j_call: TRBJ2-1
clone_size: once
cdr3_aa: ASSLSGSSYNEQF

v_call: TRBV6-5
j_call: TRBJ1-1
clone_size: -
cdr3_aa: ASRATGQGTEAF

v_call: TRBV9
j_call: TRBJ2-5
clone_size: -
cdr3_aa: ASSDSGGVRETQY

v_call: TRBV5-4
j_call: TRBJ2-3
clone_size: -
cdr3_aa: ASSLEWAAQGAQY

v_call: TRBV25-1
j_call: TRBJ1-2
clone_size: -
cdr3_aa: ASSEYGFSGYT

v_call: TRBV11-2
j_call: TRBJ1-1
clone_size: -
cdr3_aa: ASSSFTEAF

v_call: TRBV11-2
j_call: TRBJ1-2
clone_size: -
cdr3_aa: ASSRYEYGYT

v_call: TRBV24-1
j_call: TRBJ2-1
clone_size: -
cdr3_aa: ATSDPGLAYNEQF

v_call: TRBV5-6
j_call: TRBJ1-2
clone_size: -
cdr3_aa: ASSQAGLYGYT

v_call: TRBV27
j_call: TRBJ1-6
clone_size: few
cdr3_aa: ASSLKLGQVNSPLH

v_call: TRBV27
j_call: TRBJ2-1
clone_size: -
cdr3_aa: ASSLRGAGRSYNEQF

v_call: TRBV18
j_call: TRBJ2-3
clone_size: -
cdr3_aa: ASSPPNQRGTDTQY

v_call: TRBV18
j_call: TRBJ2-7
clone_size: -
cdr3_aa: ASSPDWALREQY

v_call: TRBV4-1
j_call: TRBJ1-5
clone_size: -
cdr3_aa: ASSQDRSFSFNQPQH

v_call: TRBV5-1
j_call: TRBJ1-6
clone_size: once
cdr3_aa: ASSLAGDGSPLH

v_call: TRBV19
j_call: TRBJ1-1
clone_size: -
cdr3_aa: ASREGAGGTEAF

v_call: TRBV6-5
j_call: TRBJ1-1
clone_size: -
cdr3_aa: ASRNSGAEAF

v_call: TRBV10-2
j_call: TRBJ1-1
clone_size: -
cdr3_aa: ASSDPGGVGGTEAF

v_call: TRBV6-1
j_call: TRBJ2-3
clone_size: -
cdr3_aa: ASSEGTWLEHTDTQY

v_call: TRBV11-2
j_call: TRBJ2-7
clone_size: once
cdr3_aa: ASSRDRVREQY

v_call: TRBV7-2
j_call: TRBJ2-7
clone_size: medium-sized
cdr3_aa: ASKDRGQLEQY